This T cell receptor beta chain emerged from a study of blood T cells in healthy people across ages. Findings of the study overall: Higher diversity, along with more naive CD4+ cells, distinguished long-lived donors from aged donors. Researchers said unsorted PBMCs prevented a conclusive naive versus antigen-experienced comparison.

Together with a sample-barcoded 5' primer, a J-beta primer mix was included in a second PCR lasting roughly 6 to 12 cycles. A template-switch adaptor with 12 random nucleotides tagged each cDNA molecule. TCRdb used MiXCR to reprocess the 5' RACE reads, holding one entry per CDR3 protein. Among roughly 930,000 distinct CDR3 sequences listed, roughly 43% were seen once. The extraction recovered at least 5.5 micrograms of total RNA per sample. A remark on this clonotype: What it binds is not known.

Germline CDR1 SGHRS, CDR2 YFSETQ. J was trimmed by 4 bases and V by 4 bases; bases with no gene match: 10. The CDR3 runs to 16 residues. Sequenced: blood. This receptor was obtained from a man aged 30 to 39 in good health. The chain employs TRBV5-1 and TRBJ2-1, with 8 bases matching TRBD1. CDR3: CASSPDDRGSYNEQFF. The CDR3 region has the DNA TGCGCCAGCAGCCCCGATGACAGGGGAAGTTACAATGAGCAGTTCTTC.